This T cell receptor (beta chain) is from a study of PD-1 blockade in classical Hodgkin lymphoma. Germline CDR1 and CDR2: MNHEY and SMNVEV (reference sequence). The CDR3 has 14 residues. Trimming pared 7 bases from V and 3 bases from J, leaving 13 bases between. Clones were sequenced by immunoSEQ multiplex PCR, and TCRdb holds only the in-frame ones, with some missing. The table includes 25,000 to 30,000 clones, approximately 70% detected once. Following autologous stem cell transplantation, relapse occurred in every patient, and exposure to brentuximab vedotin varied. Sequenced material: peripheral blood mononuclear cells (PBMCs), taken before the second cycle of nivolumab. This TCR was sampled from a human donor with classical Hodgkin lymphoma. The chain joins TRBV27 to TRBJ2-1, with D possibly TRBD1 on 5 matching bases. CDR3 in amino acids: CASIGQGSYNEQFF. For the CDR3, the DNA is TGTGCCAGCATCGGACAAGGAAGCTACAATGAGCAGTTCTTC.